This T cell receptor beta chain was recovered during a study of blood T cell repertoires in COVID-19. Seattle's cohort entered during active infection and was followed longitudinally. Per germline, CDR1 SGDLS and CDR2 YYNGEE. V was shortened by 4 bases and J by 4 bases, with 11 bases between the two germline ends. The CDR3 covers 14 residues. Sequenced by immunoSEQ multiplex PCR; TCRdb stores in-frame clones only, minus some. The sample lists 350,000 to 450,000 clones, around 88% seen once, with under 8.5% in the top ten. The sample comprised peripheral blood. The chain combines TRBV9 with TRBJ1-4; D gene uncertain. This receptor was obtained from an older woman with COVID-19, enrolled during active disease. In DNA, the CDR3 is TGTGCCAGCAGCCCCCCCGGCGGTAATGAAAAACTGTTTTTT. It specifies CASSPPGGNEKLFF. The full variable domain, in which reference TRBV9 and TRBJ1-4 provide the parts outside the CDR3, is DSGVTQTPKHLITATGQRVTLRCSPRSGDLSVYWYQQSLDQGLQFLIQYYNGEERAKGNILERFSAQQFPDLHSELNLSSLELGDSALYFCASSPPGGNEKLFFGSGTQLSVL.